The clone carrying this TCR beta chain was recorded only once. The antigen remains undetermined. This could be a read error, since a much larger clone is one nucleotide away. This is likely a read error, given that the CDR3 carries no conserved phenylalanine or tryptophan at its end. This specimen belongs to a study of early T cells in non-severe SARS-CoV-2 infection. Study-level points and caveats: Matches to VDJdb favored anti-spike CD8 responses and missed private and CD4 specificities.

Each single cDNA molecule received a unique molecular identifier. A single record per CDR3 protein comes from TCRdb applying MiXCR to the 5' RACE reads. The sample lists about 64,000 distinct CDR3 sequences; 10% to 12% were seen once. In germline, CDR1 is SQVTM, CDR2 ANQGSEA. The V end was cut by 4 bases, the J end by 4 bases, with 14 bases between. The CDR3 totals 14 residues. This sample comprised whole blood, obtained at baseline. The V and J genes are TRBV29-1 and TRBJ2-1; D perhaps matches TRBD2 (6 bases). This TCR was recovered from an adult who was a healthcare worker with PCR-confirmed SARS-CoV-2 infection or an uninfected control (not recorded which). Here the CDR3 reads CSVGGSGLYNEQFL. As DNA, the CDR3 is TGCAGCGTTGGAGGGTCAGGACTATACAATGAGCAGTTCTTA.